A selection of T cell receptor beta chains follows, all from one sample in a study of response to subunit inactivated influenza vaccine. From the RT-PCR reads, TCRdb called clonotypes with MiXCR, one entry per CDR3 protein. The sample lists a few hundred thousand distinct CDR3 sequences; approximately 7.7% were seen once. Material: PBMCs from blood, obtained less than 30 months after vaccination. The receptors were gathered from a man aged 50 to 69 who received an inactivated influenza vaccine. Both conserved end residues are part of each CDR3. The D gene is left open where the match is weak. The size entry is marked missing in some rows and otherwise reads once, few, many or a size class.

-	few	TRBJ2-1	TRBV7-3	TGTGCCAGCAGCCCCAATGCGCCAAGTATCGCCGAGCAGTTCTTC	CASSPNAPSIAEQFF
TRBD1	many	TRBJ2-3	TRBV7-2	TGTGCCAGCAGCTACGCACAGGGGGCTGTAGATACGCAGTATTTT	CASSYAQGAVDTQYF
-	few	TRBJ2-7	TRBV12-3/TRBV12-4	TGTGCCAGCAGTTTTGTTGGTTCCTCCTACGAGCAGTACTTC	CASSFVGSSYEQYF
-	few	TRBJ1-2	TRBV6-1	TGTGCCAGCTGCCCGGACAGACCTTCCAACTATGGCTACACCTTC	CASCPDRPSNYGYTF
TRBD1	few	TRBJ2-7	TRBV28	TGTGCCAGCAGCCCCGAGGGGACAGAGCTCTCCTACGAGCAGTACTTC	CASSPEGTELSYEQYF
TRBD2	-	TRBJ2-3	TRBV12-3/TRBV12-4	TGTGCCAGCAGTCAGGGGCTAGCGGGGCTTACGCAGTATTTT	CASSQGLAGLTQYF
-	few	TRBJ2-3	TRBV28	TGTGCCAGCAGTTTATATCCCCCAGGGTCCCGGGATACGCAGTATTTT	CASSLYPPGSRDTQYF
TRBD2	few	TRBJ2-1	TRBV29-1	TGCAGCGTTGAAGCCCTAGCGGGGGGGCACTACAATGAGCAGTTCTTC	CSVEALAGGHYNEQFF
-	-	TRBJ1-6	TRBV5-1	TGCGCCAGCAGCTTGGCTTCAGGGAACTCTAATTCACCCCTCCACTTT	CASSLASGNSNSPLHF
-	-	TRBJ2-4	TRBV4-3	TGCGCCAGCAGCCAAGAGAGGGGCGGACGGGGTGGAAACATTCAGTACTTC	CASSQERGGRGGNIQYF
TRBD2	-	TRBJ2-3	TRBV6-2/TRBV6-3	TGTGCCAGCAGCCCCAGGACTAGCGAGCGCACAGATACGCAGTATTTT	CASSPRTSERTDTQYF
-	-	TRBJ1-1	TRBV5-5	TGTGCCAGCAGCTTGGGGGTGGTTACCAACACTGAAGCTTTCTTT	CASSLGVVTNTEAFF
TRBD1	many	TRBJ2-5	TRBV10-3	TGTGCCATCAGTGTCGGACAGGGGCAAGAGACCCAGTACTTC	CAISVGQGQETQYF
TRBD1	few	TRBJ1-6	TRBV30	TGTGCCGGGACAGGGGCCGATAGTTCACCCCTCCACTTT	CAGTGADSSPLHF
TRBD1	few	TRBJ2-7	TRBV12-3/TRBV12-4	TGTGCCAGCAGTTTAGAAGTCGACAGGGCTACGGAGCAGTACTTC	CASSLEVDRATEQYF
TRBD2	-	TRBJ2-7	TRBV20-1	TGCAGTGCCCGAGTAGCGGGGGCCTCCTACGAGCAGTACTTC	CSARVAGASYEQYF
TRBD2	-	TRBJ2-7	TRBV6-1	TGTGCCAGCAGGAGACGGCGGGAGGGAGGCTACGAGCAGTACTTC	CASRRRREGGYEQYF
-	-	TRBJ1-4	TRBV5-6	TGTGCCAGCAGCTTCTCTTCTGGGCCTAATGAAAAACTGTTTTTT	CASSFSSGPNEKLFF
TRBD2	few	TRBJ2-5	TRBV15	TGTGCCACCAGCAAAACTAGCGGGAGGTTCGAAGAGACCCAGTACTTC	CATSKTSGRFEETQYF